The next 7 T cell receptor beta chains were all read from a single sample in a study of T cell responses to AZD1222 COVID-19 vaccine. The repertoire was sequenced with immunoSEQ multiplex PCR; TCRdb's copy has only in-frame clones and lacks some. The data contain tens of thousands of clones, 83% of them singletons. The specimen comprised peripheral blood, sampled 28 days after the second AZD1222 dose. The source of these receptors is an adult who received the AZD1222 COVID-19 vaccine.

This chain uses TRBV7-2 with TRBJ1-6, with D uncertain. CDR1 and CDR2 (germline): SGHTA, FQGNSA. The ends were cut back, 5 bases at V and 4 bases at J, with 12 bases in the middle. The CDR3 length is 15 residues. The CDR3 DNA reads as TGTGCCAGCAGCCACCGGGCACGATATAATTCACCCCTCCACTTT. Protein product: CASSHRARYNSPLHF.

V usage is TRBV19 and J usage is TRBJ2-2; a possible D gene is TRBD1 (6 bases). V was pared by 7 bases and J by 4 bases, with 16 bases between. The CDR3 is 15 amino acids. Germline values: CDR1 LNHDA, CDR2 SQIVND (reference sequence). The CDR3 bases are TGTGCCAGTAACTACGCCAGGGGCCCCACCGGGGAGCTGTTTTTT. Translating gives CASNYARGPTGELFF.

The rearrangement uses TRBV9 and TRBJ2-7; unclear D gene. The CDR3 consists of 13 residues. Trimming took off 2 bases at V and 6 bases at J, with 12 bases between the two ends. Germline CDR1 and CDR2: SGDLS and YYNGEE. CDR3 in amino acids: CASSVMGSGEQYF. CDR3 coding DNA: TGTGCCAGCAGCGTGATGGGCTCGGGCGAGCAGTACTTC.

To note about this clone: The junction does not match germline at one end; this may be a read error. The gene calls are TRBV5-8 and TRBJ2-1; 8 bases align to TRBD1. Germline V lookup: CDR1 SGHTS, CDR2 YDEGEE. The CDR3 has 15 amino acids. The CDR3 region has the DNA TGCGCCAGCAGCTTGTCCCCCTCGGTGGCAGGGGGCGGGTTCTTC. This translates into CASSLSPSVAGGGFF.

The J gene is TRBJ2-2, the V gene TRBV29-1; D is unresolved. V was pared by 6 bases and J by 4 bases, with 6 bases between. CDR1 is SQVTM and CDR2 is ANQGSEA in the germline V gene. The CDR3 sequence is 11 residues long. In DNA, the CDR3 is TGCAGCGTCTCTAGCACCGGGGAGCTGTTTTTT. This gives the protein CSVSSTGELFF.

The table lists this clone with a few counts. This chain's CDR3 is CASSLGTGLAGGELFF. CDR3 nucleotide sequence: TGCGCCAGCAGCTTAGGAACGGGACTAGCTGGCGGGGAGCTGTTTTTT. The gene calls are TRBV5-1 and TRBJ2-2; 9 bases are a match to TRBD2. V lost 2 bases, J lost 7 bases, and 9 bases stayed unmatched. The germline V gene has CDR1 SGHRS and CDR2 YFSETQ. This CDR3 spans 16 amino acids.

Details on this clone: Other DNA sequences in this sample translate to the same CDR3. The chain joins TRBV18 to TRBJ2-5; no firm D call. Germline loops: CDR1 KGHSH, CDR2 LQKENI. The CDR3 is made up of 12 amino acids. The ends were cut back, 3 bases at V and 4 bases at J, with 6 bases in the middle. The CDR3 nucleotides are TGTGCCAGCTCACCGAATCTAGAGACCCAGTACTTC. Translated, it gives CASSPNLETQYF.